The rows below give T cell receptor beta chains drawn from one sample of a study of T cell responses to AZD1222 COVID-19 vaccine. TCRdb keeps only in-frame clones here, not all; method: immunoSEQ multiplex PCR. The sample holds around 81,000 clones, 80% to 95% seen once. The sequencing used peripheral blood, collected 28 days after the second AZD1222 dose. The receptors derive from an adult who received the AZD1222 COVID-19 vaccine. The conserved cysteine and the conserved F or W are not part of the CDR3 here. Clone size, where shown, is once, few, many, or a class for clones that have expanded.

clone_size j_call v_call cdr3_aa
- TRBJ1-1 TRBV7-3 ASSRGGTGNTEAF
- TRBJ2-1 TRBV10-3 AISEANGRDNEQF
once TRBJ1-2 TRBV7-2 ASSLGGDHGYT
few TRBJ2-7 TRBV28 ASSDQYEQY
once TRBJ2-1 TRBV19 ASSRLAGYNEQF
- TRBJ1-2 TRBV5-1 ASSQTKGSGYT
- TRBJ2-2 TRBV7-8 ASSVVTANTGELF
- TRBJ2-7 TRBV5-1 ASSLSGYSDEQY
- TRBJ1-5 TRBV6-5 ASRGRTGNQPQH
- TRBJ2-1 TRBV11-2 ASSLEGSSYNEQF
- TRBJ2-1 TRBV7-3 ASSLQEHNEQF
- TRBJ2-7 TRBV28 ASSKDSYEQY
- TRBJ2-7 TRBV6-5 ASVGISSYEQY
- TRBJ2-7 TRBV5-1 ASSRGLAGPEQY
- TRBJ1-5 TRBV5-6 ASSLSSNQPQH
- TRBJ1-2 TRBV6-5 ASITGQGAESYT
- TRBJ1-3 TRBV11-2 ASSLPNENTIY
- TRBJ2-4 TRBV12-5 ASGLPRGSAKNIQY
- TRBJ1-6 TRBV11-1 ASSAHRTVSNSPLH
- TRBJ1-1 TRBV19 ASSSGALRAEAF
- TRBJ2-5 TRBV11-2 ASSLVAETQY
- TRBJ1-6 TRBV7-8 ASSVGTGLSPLH
- TRBJ2-7 TRBV2 ASSVWETSYEQY
- TRBJ2-3 TRBV14 ASSQYSGQPQY
- TRBJ1-1 TRBV12-3/TRBV12-4 ASTLYGGPEAF
- TRBJ1-6 TRBV30 AWSEGNDSPLH
- TRBJ2-7 TRBV7-9 ASSVQGGEQY
- TRBJ2-5 TRBV11-2 ASSLATAQETQY
- TRBJ2-7 TRBV3-1/TRBV3-2 ASSQVDENYEQY
- TRBJ1-2 TRBV23-1 ASSLTGEGAIYGYT
- TRBJ2-7 TRBV28 ASSLGQIYEQY
- TRBJ2-2 TRBV27 ASRTGVDNRELF
- TRBJ2-1 TRBV7-3 ASSVGTSGPYNEQF
- TRBJ2-2 TRBV7-2 ASSFLGGTGELF
- TRBJ2-6 TRBV11-1 ASSLGATSGANVLT
- TRBJ2-5 TRBV6-2/TRBV6-3 ASSGGLAGVGETQY
- TRBJ1-4 TRBV28 ASSFQTEKLF
- TRBJ1-6 TRBV28 ASRVPGQGALSSPLH
- TRBJ2-1 TRBV7-9 ASSLRDNEQF
- TRBJ2-2 TRBV24-1 ATSDTVTGSGELF
- TRBJ1-4 TRBV7-8 ASSPMTGTEAQVKKLF